This T cell receptor beta chain was observed in a study of control samples from healthy donors and cancer patients. TCRdb's copy holds only in-frame clones and misses some; the assay was immunoSEQ multiplex PCR. The sample contains approximately 87,000 clones, around 92% of which appear only once. CDR1 is SGHDN, CDR2 FVKESK, per germline. The CDR3 totals 15 residues. Trimming removed 4 bases at V and 5 bases at J, with 17 bases between. The sequenced sample was blood. The sequence came from a man aged 45-65 years in good health. The V and J genes are TRBV14 and TRBJ1-1; the D gene is possibly TRBD1 (5 bases). In DNA, the CDR3 is TGTGCCAGCAGCCCCCTGGGGGGGGGTGATACTGAAGCTTTCTTT. This gives the protein CASSPLGGGDTEAFF.